This passage covers 25 T cell receptor beta chains from one sample sequenced in a study of blood T cell repertoires in COVID-19. Measured with immunoSEQ multiplex PCR; TCRdb has only the in-frame clones, and not every one. The sample carries about 230,000 clones, about 84% recorded once. Sequenced input: peripheral blood. These receptors all stem from a woman older than 75 with acute or convalescent COVID-19.

This rearrangement joins TRBV5-4 to TRBJ2-2, with 13 bases lining up with TRBD2. The CDR3 is 16 amino acids. The germline gives CDR1 SGHNT, CDR2 YYREEE (reference sequence). The ends lost 1 base at V and 9 bases at J; junction bases unmatched: 6. CDR3: CASSLRTSGRAWELFF. In nucleotides, the CDR3 is TGTGCCAGCAGCTTGAGAACTAGCGGGAGGGCCTGGGAGCTGTTTTTT. Looking up the rest from reference TRBV5-4 and TRBJ2-2 gives the full variable domain: ETGVTQSPTHLIKTRGQQVTLRCSSQSGHNTVSWYQQALGQGPQFIFQYYREEENGRGNFPPRFSGLQFPNYSSELNVNALELDDSALYLCASSLRTSGRAWELFFGEGSRLTVL.

Only one count was recorded for this clone. CDR3 DNA: TGTGCCAGCAGCTATACCGCACTGGAGGACGGGGAGCTGTTTTTT. Translating gives CASSYTALEDGELFF. The chain couples TRBV3-1 (or the pseudogene TRBV3-2) to TRBJ2-2; TRBD2 is a possible D gene (5 bases). Between the trimmed V and J ends, which lost 5 bases and 7 bases, there was a span of 17 bases. The CDR3 spans 15 residues. Germline V gene lookup returns CDR1 LGHDT and CDR2 YNNKEL (reference sequence).

The CDR3 nucleotides read TGTGCCAGCAGCCCAAGGGCAAGGGAGACTGAAGCTTTCTTT. This sequence encodes CASSPRARETEAFF. This chain connects TRBV7-9 to TRBJ1-1; no clear D. V was clipped by 5 bases and J by 5 bases, with 15 bases between them. The CDR3 extends over 14 amino acids. Germline V CDR1 and CDR2: SEHNR, FQNEAQ (reference sequence).

This clone was seen more than once but under ten times. J is TRBJ2-1 and V is TRBV10-3, with 9 bases identical to TRBD2. The CDR3 length is 15 residues. Losses at the gene ends were 4 bases for V and 7 bases for J; bases not matched to a gene: 8. Germline values: CDR1 ENHRY, CDR2 SYGVKD. The CDR3 is CAISVAGATGNEQFF. CDR3 DNA: TGTGCCATCAGTGTAGCGGGAGCCACTGGGAATGAGCAGTTCTTC.

J is TRBJ2-1 and V is TRBV7-2; 10 nucleotides align to TRBD2. This CDR3 comprises 15 residues. Germline CDR1 SGHTA, CDR2 FQGNSA. J gave up 7 bases and V 4 bases, and 7 bases lay outside the gene matches. The CDR3 loop reads CASSSVAGGGNEQFF. DNA of the CDR3: TGTGCCAGCAGCTCCGTAGCGGGAGGAGGAAATGAGCAGTTCTTC.

V gene TRBV3-1 (or the pseudogene TRBV3-2) combines with J gene TRBJ2-5; weak D call: TRBD2 (6 bases). The CDR3 loop spans 16 amino acids. Germline lookup yields CDR1 LGHDT and CDR2 YNNKEL (reference sequence). Trimming left V 3 bases short and J 2 bases short, with 16 bases between. The CDR3 coding sequence is TGTGCCAGCAGCCACCGGGGGACCCTTGGGCAAGAGACCCAGTACTTC. This encodes CASSHRGTLGQETQYF.

A single count supports this clone. This chain links TRBV10-3 with TRBJ1-6; tentatively, D is TRBD1 (5 bases). Germline-derived CDR1 and CDR2 are ENHRY and SYGVKD. The CDR3 runs to 13 residues. With 7 bases removed from V and 8 bases from J, the gap between germline ends came to 12 bases. The CDR3 DNA follows: TGTGCCATCACCCCACAGGTGGATTCACCCCTCCACTTT. Amino acids: CAITPQVDSPLHF.

J is TRBJ2-7 and V is TRBV5-1; tentative D call: TRBD1 (6 bases). CDR3 size: 13 residues. CDR1 and CDR2 (germline): SGHRS, YFSETQ. Trimming shortened V by 2 bases and J by 4 bases, and 10 bases separated the two germline ends. The CDR3 here is CASSFQGLYEQYF. The CDR3 region has the DNA TGCGCCAGCAGCTTTCAGGGGCTGTACGAGCAGTACTTC.

The rearrangement joins TRBV5-4 to TRBJ2-7, with TRBD2 matching over 9 bases. There are 15 residues in the CDR3. The junction had 6 bases not matched to a gene; V was cut back by 5 bases and J by 0 bases. Germline CDR1 reads SGHNT; CDR2 reads YYREEE (reference sequence). The CDR3 here is CASRPSGGPSYEQYF. Here the CDR3 DNA reads TGTGCCAGCAGGCCGAGCGGGGGGCCCTCCTACGAGCAGTACTTC.

The CDR3 coding sequence is TGTGCCAGCAGGCCTATTACAGGGCTTGGGGATCCCCAGCATTTT. The encoded protein is CASRPITGLGDPQHF. This chain links TRBV28 with TRBJ1-5; TRBD1 might be the D (6 bases). The germline CDR1 and CDR2 sequences are MDHEN and SYDVKM. This CDR3 is built from 15 residues. Trimming removed 6 bases from V and 10 bases from J, with 22 bases in between.

The chain joins TRBV6-5 to TRBJ2-7; 8 bases fit TRBD2. CDR1 is MNHEY, CDR2 SVGAGI, per germline. CDR3 length: 15 residues. The ends lost 5 bases at V and 2 bases at J; junction bases unmatched: 8. CDR3 bases: TGTGCCAGCAGTACGAGCGGGGGTCCTCCCTACGAGCAGTACTTC. Protein: CASSTSGGPPYEQYF.

The V call is TRBV5-1, the J call TRBJ2-2; TRBD2 agrees at 7 bases. CDR1 SGHRS and CDR2 YFSETQ come from the germline V gene. V shed 0 bases and J 0 bases; nucleotides not matched to a gene: 8. This CDR3 has 18 residues. The CDR3 bases are TGCGCCAGCAGCTTGGCTCTCGGACTAGGGTCGAACACCGGGGAGCTGTTTTTT. This sequence encodes CASSLALGLGSNTGELFF.

CDR3 sequence: CASRSGRGVQDTQYF. CDR3 sequence (DNA): TGCGCCAGCAGGTCTGGGCGGGGGGTTCAGGATACGCAGTATTTT. V and J are TRBV5-1 and TRBJ2-3, with TRBD2 matching over 8 bases. Germline V lookup: CDR1 SGHRS, CDR2 YFSETQ. V gave up 5 bases and J gave up 6 bases; unmatched junction bases: 11. CDR3 length: 15 residues.

The chain carries TRBV3-1 (or the pseudogene TRBV3-2) and TRBJ1-6, with TRBD1 as a possible D gene (5 bases). The CDR3 sequence is 15 residues long. CDR1 LGHDT and CDR2 YNNKEL come from the germline V gene (reference sequence). The V end was cut by 5 bases, the J end by 6 bases, with 14 bases between. The CDR3 loop reads CASSGGGGGNSPLHF. CDR3 DNA sequence: TGTGCCAGCAGCGGCGGGGGAGGTGGTAATTCACCCCTCCACTTT.

This clone occurred a few times. The chain uses TRBV3-1 (or the pseudogene TRBV3-2) and TRBJ2-7, with D unclear. Trimming took off 4 bases at V and 6 bases at J, with 13 bases between the two ends. CDR3 size: 13 residues. Germline V gives CDR1 LGHDT, CDR2 YNNKEL (reference sequence). The CDR3 sequence is CASSLSKTREQYF. The CDR3 DNA is TGTGCCAGCAGCCTTTCTAAAACTCGCGAGCAGTACTTC.

The CDR3 bases are TGCGCCAGTACAGCTGCTAATGAAAAACTGTTTTTT. Translating it yields CASTAANEKLFF. The rearrangement uses TRBV10-2 and TRBJ1-4; D gene uncertain. CDR1 WSHSY and CDR2 SAAADI come from the germline V gene. V lost 9 bases and J 3 bases, leaving 8 bases between the germline ends. The CDR3 is 12 residues long.

The gene calls are TRBV12-5 and TRBJ1-2; maybe TRBD1 (5 bases). CDR1 is LGHNT, CDR2 FRNRAP, per germline. Trimming took 1 base from V and 6 from J, leaving 6 bases between them. This CDR3 has 12 amino acids. CDR3 sequence: CASGLAGDGYTF. CDR3 coding DNA: TGTGCTAGTGGTTTGGCGGGGGATGGCTACACCTTC.

This chain uses TRBV7-3 with TRBJ2-1; 10 bases line up with TRBD2. This CDR3 has 16 amino acids. V lost 2 bases, J lost 5 bases, and 6 bases stayed unmatched. Germline V CDR1 and CDR2: SGHTA, FQGTGA. The CDR3 spells CASSLGPSGSNNEQFF. Here the CDR3 DNA reads TGTGCCAGCAGCTTAGGTCCTAGCGGGAGTAACAATGAGCAGTTCTTC.

Here the CDR3 DNA reads TGTGCCAGCAGTGACACCACAGGGCCGGGGGGCTACACCTTC. The encoded protein is CASSDTTGPGGYTF. The chain couples TRBV2 to TRBJ1-2; possibly TRBD1 for D (6 bases). Between the trimmed V and J ends, which lost 3 bases and 8 bases, there was a span of 16 bases. In germline, CDR1 is SNHLY, CDR2 FYNNEI. This CDR3 region has 14 residues.

In its sample, this clone was seen once. The V and J genes are TRBV6-5 and TRBJ1-5, with TRBD1 identical over 9 bases. Germline V gene sequence: CDR1 MNHEY, CDR2 SVGAGI. CDR3 length: 14 residues. J lost 3 bases, V lost 8 bases, and 5 bases had no gene match. The CDR3 DNA follows: TGTGCCAGCCAGACAGGGGGTGTCAATCAGCCCCAGCATTTT. It specifies CASQTGGVNQPQHF.

This clone has just one count. V usage is TRBV7-2 and J usage is TRBJ2-1, with D unclear. In germline, CDR1 is SGHTA, CDR2 FQGNSA. CDR3 length: 11 residues. V lost 5 bases and J lost 9, with 8 bases in between. The DNA of the CDR3 is TGTGCCAGCAGCCCCGAGAGTGAGCAGTTCTTC. This gives the protein CASSPESEQFF.

This chain connects TRBV5-6 to TRBJ1-1, with 7 bases aligning to TRBD1. Germline CDR1 reads SGHDT; CDR2 reads YYEEEE. The CDR3 is 14 residues long. The V segment lost 4 bases and the J segment 2 bases; nucleotides outside the gene matches: 5. CDR3 sequence reads: CASSPGQANTEAFF. CDR3 bases: TGTGCCAGCAGCCCCGGACAGGCCAACACTGAAGCTTTCTTT.

J is TRBJ1-1 and V is TRBV28, with D maybe TRBD1 (6 bases). Trimming stripped 7 bases from V and 1 base from J, with 10 bases between. Germline V CDR1 and CDR2: MDHEN, SYDVKM. The CDR3 loop spans 13 amino acids. CDR3 sequence: CASKDSPNTEAFF. DNA of the CDR3: TGTGCCAGCAAGGACAGCCCGAACACTGAAGCTTTCTTT.

The chain has TRBV14 and TRBJ1-3; D remains ambiguous. CDR3 length equals 16 residues. V was trimmed by 0 bases and J by 0 bases, leaving 9 bases between them. Germline V gives CDR1 SGHDN, CDR2 FVKESK. CDR3 amino acids: CASSQDPWSSGNTIYF. The CDR3 DNA reads TGTGCCAGCAGCCAAGACCCGTGGAGCTCTGGAAACACCATATATTTT.

This chain connects TRBV6-1 to TRBJ2-7; perhaps TRBD1 as D (6 bases). The CDR3 totals 14 residues. V was trimmed by 1 base and J by 4 bases, leaving 11 bases between them. Germline CDR1 reads MNHNS; CDR2 reads SASEGT. The CDR3 nucleotides read TGTGCCAGCAGTGAAGGGGGGCAGAAGTACGAGCAGTACTTC. Residues: CASSEGGQKYEQYF.